This entry describes one TCR beta chain. Its antigen is not known. Constant-segment primers and 5'RACE yielded cDNA libraries for TCR alpha and TCR beta, each carrying sample barcodes and UMIs. TCRdb recomputed calls from the 5' RACE reads with MiXCR, one row per CDR3 protein. This table holds under 650,000 distinct CDR3 sequences, roughly 17% found once. This specimen comes from a study of T-cell memory formation after mild COVID-19. Study information: Each donor largely had its own TCR clusters.

Germline CDR1 is MGHRA and CDR2 is YSYEKL. This CDR3 contains 13 residues. The V and J ends lost 1 base and 6 bases respectively, with 9 bases between them. Whole-study findings and limits: Pre-infection memory harbored some responding clones, suggesting cross-reactive memory joined.

The J gene is TRBJ1-1, the V gene TRBV4-1; D not certain. The sequence was obtained from an adult woman who had mild COVID-19 (a few samples of this study predate the infection). Cell type and time point are not known. Sequences were obtained from PBMCs or a T cell subset sorted from them (not recorded which). The CDR3 DNA is TGCGCCAGCAGCCAAGTTGGTCCCGCTGAAGCTTTCTTT. Its protein product is CASSQVGPAEAFF.